This T cell receptor beta chain originates from a study of blood T cell repertoires in COVID-19. Study context: Sample material is recorded as cDNA or gDNA derived from T cells, B-cell-depleted T cells, or PBMCs.

How the authors handled the data: Amplified reference gene primers provided the basis for estimating nucleated cell counts. Only in-frame clones appear in the TCRdb table, and some are missing; sequencing was by immunoSEQ multiplex PCR. For V, J and clone size, that table is used; D and trimming come from the DNA. The sample holds around 81,000 clones, around 80% seen once. The source material was peripheral blood. The source is a human donor in a cohort sampled during active COVID-19.

The CDR3 reads CASSPTGAGELFF. CDR3 sequence (DNA): TGCGCCAGCAGCCCTACAGGGGCCGGGGAGCTGTTTTTT. The rearrangement uses TRBV5-1 and TRBJ2-2, with 7 bases matching TRBD1. CDR1 is SGHRS, CDR2 YFSETQ, per germline. CDR3 length: 13 amino acids. V shed 4 bases and J 6 bases; nucleotides not matched to a gene: 3.